A single sample gave rise to the 4 T cell receptor beta chains below, sequenced in a study of identical twins. TCRdb recomputed calls from the 5' RACE reads with MiXCR, one row per CDR3 protein. The repertoire holds 500,000 to 700,000 distinct CDR3 sequences, just over 7% seen once, with over 1.5% in the top ten. These data were likewise used in another study, on yellow fever vaccine responses in identical twins.

The source material was PBMCs. These receptors were obtained from a woman under 30 in good health.

This clonotype was detected ten times or more. The rearrangement uses TRBV20-1 and TRBJ2-1, with D maybe TRBD2 (5 bases). Germline values: CDR1 DFQATT, CDR2 SNEGSKA (reference sequence). Deletions cut 1 base from V and 6 bases from J, with 13 bases between. The CDR3 totals 14 residues. Written as DNA, the CDR3 is TGCAGTGCTAGAGTCCCGGATAGCGCCAATGAGCAGTTCTTC. Translating it yields CSARVPDSANEQFF.

Only a few counts were recorded for this clonotype. V and J are TRBV20-1 and TRBJ2-3; 14 bases line up with TRBD2. V lost 2 bases to trimming and J lost 5 bases; unmatched junction nucleotides: 6. CDR1 and CDR2 (germline): DFQATT, SNEGSKA (reference sequence). The length of the CDR3 is 16 residues. In nucleotides, the CDR3 is TGCAGTGCTAGACCCCGACTAGCGGGAGGGCAAGATACGCAGTATTTT. Translation gives CSARPRLAGGQDTQYF.

Many counts were recorded for this clonotype. The rearrangement uses TRBV7-6 and TRBJ1-4; no reliable D call. The CDR3 length is 14 residues. The ends were cut back, 5 bases at V and 4 bases at J, with 11 bases in the middle. Germline-derived CDR1 and CDR2 are SGHVS and FNYEAQ. CDR3 DNA: TGTGCCAGCAGCCCCGGACGGCTTAATGAAAAACTGTTTTTT. It codes for CASSPGRLNEKLFF.

This clonotype has a handful of counts. The gene calls are TRBV2 and TRBJ2-4; possibly TRBD2 for D (6 bases). The CDR3 consists of 17 residues. Germline V lookup: CDR1 SNHLY, CDR2 FYNNEI. V gave up 5 bases and J gave up 0 bases, with 17 bases separating them. The CDR3 DNA follows: TGTGCCAGCAGTCCGAAAGGGCTAGCGTTAGCCAAAAACATTCAGTACTTC. Protein product: CASSPKGLALAKNIQYF.